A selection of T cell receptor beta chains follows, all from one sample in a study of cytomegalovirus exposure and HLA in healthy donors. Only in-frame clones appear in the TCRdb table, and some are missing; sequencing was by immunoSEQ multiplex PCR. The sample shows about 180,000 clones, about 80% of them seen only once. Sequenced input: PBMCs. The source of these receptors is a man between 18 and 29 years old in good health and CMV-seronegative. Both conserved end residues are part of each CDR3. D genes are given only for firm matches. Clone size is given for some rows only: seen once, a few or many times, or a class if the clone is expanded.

CDR3nt: TGTGCCAGCAGCTCAATCGACAGACCCTACGAGCAGTACTTC; CDR3aa: CASSSIDRPYEQYF; v_gene: TRBV7-2; d_gene: .; j_gene: TRBJ2-7; abundance: few
CDR3nt: TGTGCCAGCATGGGACAAACTATCAATCAGCCCCAGCATTTT; CDR3aa: CASMGQTINQPQHF; v_gene: TRBV6-1; d_gene: .; j_gene: TRBJ1-5; abundance: .
CDR3nt: TGTGCCAGTACCAGCAGGGGAACCCATCAGCCCCAGCATTTT; CDR3aa: CASTSRGTHQPQHF; v_gene: TRBV19; d_gene: .; j_gene: TRBJ1-5; abundance: .
CDR3nt: TGTGCCACCAGCCGGCAGGGGCGCTCTGGGTACCAAGAGACCCAGTACTTC; CDR3aa: CATSRQGRSGYQETQYF; v_gene: TRBV15; d_gene: .; j_gene: TRBJ2-5; abundance: .
CDR3nt: TGCGCCAGCAGCGGGGGACAGGTTGAAAAACTGTTTTTT; CDR3aa: CASSGGQVEKLFF; v_gene: TRBV5-1; d_gene: TRBD1; j_gene: TRBJ1-4; abundance: .
CDR3nt: TGTGCCAGTAGTCCCGGGGGGAGCTATGGCTACACCTTC; CDR3aa: CASSPGGSYGYTF; v_gene: TRBV19; d_gene: .; j_gene: TRBJ1-2; abundance: .
CDR3nt: TGTGCCAGCAGCGTAGGACGGGTCCAAGAGACCCAGTACTTC; CDR3aa: CASSVGRVQETQYF; v_gene: TRBV9; d_gene: .; j_gene: TRBJ2-5; abundance: .
CDR3nt: TGTGCCAGCAGCCGGGGACTAGCGGGGGTAGCCCCTCTAGTGGATACGCAGTATTTT; CDR3aa: CASSRGLAGVAPLVDTQYF; v_gene: TRBV7-2; d_gene: TRBD2; j_gene: TRBJ2-3; abundance: .
CDR3nt: TGTGCCACCAGCAGGAGAGATCAGCCCCAGCATTTT; CDR3aa: CATSRRDQPQHF; v_gene: TRBV15; d_gene: .; j_gene: TRBJ1-5; abundance: once
CDR3nt: TGTGCCATCAGCCCTGTTAGCAGCGGGGGGACAGATACGCAGTATTTT; CDR3aa: CAISPVSSGGTDTQYF; v_gene: TRBV10-3; d_gene: TRBD2; j_gene: TRBJ2-3; abundance: .
CDR3nt: TGTGCCAGCAGCGTAGCTACAAAAGGACAGGAGCCTCTCTACAATGAGCAGTTCTTC; CDR3aa: CASSVATKGQEPLYNEQFF; v_gene: TRBV9; d_gene: TRBD1; j_gene: TRBJ2-1; abundance: few
CDR3nt: TGTGCTAGCAGCTCTGTCCGGGGGACCCAGTACTTC; CDR3aa: CASSSVRGTQYF; v_gene: TRBV7-7; d_gene: .; j_gene: TRBJ2-5; abundance: .
CDR3nt: TGTGCCAGCAGCTTATGGCTGTCCACATCCACAGATACGCAGTATTTT; CDR3aa: CASSLWLSTSTDTQYF; v_gene: TRBV7-8; d_gene: .; j_gene: TRBJ2-3; abundance: once
CDR3nt: TGCGCCAGCAGCCAAGTCGGGGACAGGGGTAGAGATGAGCAGTTCTTC; CDR3aa: CASSQVGDRGRDEQFF; v_gene: TRBV4-3; d_gene: TRBD1; j_gene: TRBJ2-1; abundance: .
CDR3nt: TGTGCCAGTAGTATTGCGGGGCCTTTCACAGATACGCAGTATTTT; CDR3aa: CASSIAGPFTDTQYF; v_gene: TRBV19; d_gene: .; j_gene: TRBJ2-3; abundance: .
CDR3nt: TGTGCCAGCAGCTTTAATACAGGGTCAACTAATGAAAAACTGTTTTTT; CDR3aa: CASSFNTGSTNEKLFF; v_gene: TRBV4-2; d_gene: .; j_gene: TRBJ1-4; abundance: .
CDR3nt: TGTGCCAGCAGCTTAGCGAGCAGGGGCACCGGGGAGCTGTTTTTT; CDR3aa: CASSLASRGTGELFF; v_gene: TRBV7-9; d_gene: .; j_gene: TRBJ2-2; abundance: .
CDR3nt: TGTGCCAGCAGGGTCACAGGGGGAGATAATGAAAAACTGTTTTTT; CDR3aa: CASRVTGGDNEKLFF; v_gene: TRBV6-4; d_gene: TRBD1; j_gene: TRBJ1-4; abundance: .
CDR3nt: TGTGCCAGCTCACCCCTTACACCCGGGACTAGATATGAGCAGTACTTC; CDR3aa: CASSPLTPGTRYEQYF; v_gene: TRBV18; d_gene: TRBD2; j_gene: TRBJ2-7; abundance: few
CDR3nt: TGTGCCAGCAGTGAGGGACAGGCATACCTCGGTCCTGGAAACACCATATATTTT; CDR3aa: CASSEGQAYLGPGNTIYF; v_gene: TRBV6-1; d_gene: TRBD1; j_gene: TRBJ1-3; abundance: .
CDR3nt: TGTGCCAGCAGTCCGGGGCCTAGCGGGAGGGCCTCCCAGGGCTCTGGGGCCAACGTCCTGACTTTC; CDR3aa: CASSPGPSGRASQGSGANVLTF; v_gene: TRBV28; d_gene: TRBD2; j_gene: TRBJ2-6; abundance: .
CDR3nt: TGTGCCAGCAGCTCGGGACTAGCGCGTTACTACGAGCAGTACTTC; CDR3aa: CASSSGLARYYEQYF; v_gene: TRBV7-9; d_gene: TRBD2; j_gene: TRBJ2-7; abundance: .